A single sample gave rise to the 16 T cell receptor beta chains below, sequenced in a study (dated by TCRdb to the mid-2010s). Library prep was done by RT-PCR. Sequenced on an Illumina MiSeq. TCRdb reworked the public reads: Q25 trimming with fastp, MiXCR clone assembly, productive beta chains retained. Each CDR3 protein appears once, grouped with its most common genes and DNA. Here the sample has around 700,000 distinct CDR3 sequences; 13% to 15% occur a single time. Roughly 3.9% of the sample is in the top ten clones. Sequencing was done on a sample of memory CD4+ T cells from blood. The origin of the receptors is a female donor in good health, serving as a healthy control.

In this sample, this clonotype turned up many times. The chain is built from TRBV12-3 or TRBV12-4 and TRBJ2-3, with a tentative D call TRBD1 (5 bases). The CDR3 consists of 15 residues. Trimming left V 6 bases short and J 2 bases short, with 15 bases between. The CDR3: CASSQGGRDTDTQYF. CDR3 sequence (DNA): TGTGCCAGCAGCCAGGGTGGTCGCGACACAGATACGCAGTATTTT.

This clonotype occurred many times. This chain uses TRBV4-3 with TRBJ2-7; D ambiguous. The germline V gene encodes CDR1 LGHNA and CDR2 YSLEER. CDR3 length: 15 amino acids. The V gene lost 0 bases and the J gene lost 2 bases, with 11 bases spanning the gap. The chain's CDR3 is CASSQEGNFAYEQYF. As DNA, the CDR3 is TGCGCCAGCAGCCAAGAGGGCAATTTTGCCTACGAGCAGTACTTC.

DNA for the CDR3: TGCGCCAGCAGCCGAACTCTAGCGGGAGGGCGGGAGACCCAGTACTTC. This translates into CASSRTLAGGRETQYF. The chain employs TRBV5-1 and TRBJ2-5; 12 bases match TRBD2. Losses at the gene ends were 4 bases for V and 5 bases for J; bases not matched to a gene: 9. This CDR3 region has 16 residues. Per germline, CDR1 SGHRS and CDR2 YFSETQ.

This clonotype was detected ten times or more. The V call is TRBV5-6, the J call TRBJ2-3; D possibly corresponds to TRBD1 (5 bases). V was pared by 3 bases and J by 3 bases, with 8 bases between. CDR1 is SGHDT, CDR2 YYEEEE, per germline. This CDR3 is 13 amino acids long. The CDR3 is CASSSQVTDTQYF. CDR3 DNA sequence: TGTGCCAGCAGCTCACAGGTGACAGATACGCAGTATTTT.

This clonotype was recorded at least ten times. This rearrangement joins TRBV7-8 to TRBJ2-5; D is undetermined. V shed 0 bases and J shed 4 bases, with 12 bases lying between them. The CDR3 has 15 amino acids. In germline, CDR1 is SGHVS, CDR2 FQNEAQ. CDR3 protein: CASSLARIRSETQYF. The CDR3 DNA reads as TGTGCCAGCAGCTTAGCGCGAATTCGGTCAGAGACCCAGTACTTC.

This clonotype was observed a few times. The V call is TRBV28, the J call TRBJ2-1; TRBD2 aligns across 8 bases. This CDR3 is 16 amino acids long. V shed 6 bases and J 8 bases; nucleotides not matched to a gene: 15. From germline, CDR1 is MDHEN and CDR2 SYDVKM. The CDR3 loop reads CASSRRGSGSVHEQFF. The CDR3 DNA is TGTGCCAGCAGCCGCCGAGGGAGCGGGAGTGTTCATGAGCAGTTCTTC.

The chain has TRBV5-1 and TRBJ2-7; either TRBD1 or TRBD2 may supply D (5 bases each). CDR1 and CDR2 from the germline V gene are SGHRS and YFSETQ. The V and J ends lost 0 bases and 6 bases respectively, with 10 bases between them. The length of the CDR3 is 13 residues. CDR3 bases: TGCGCCAGCAGCTTGGATCCAGGGACCGAGCAGTACTTC. Translation: CASSLDPGTEQYF.

The chain joins TRBV5-1 to TRBJ2-1; 11 bases align to TRBD1. This CDR3 contains 16 residues. The V and J ends lost 3 bases and 7 bases, in that order; junction bases with no gene match: 9. Germline-derived CDR1 and CDR2 are SGHRS and YFSETQ. The CDR3 DNA sequence: TGCGCCAGCAGCTCCCGAGGACAGGGGGCGTGGAATGAGCAGTTCTTC. Residues: CASSSRGQGAWNEQFF. The full variable domain, completed using reference TRBV5-1 and TRBJ2-1, is KAGVTQTPRYLIKTRGQQVTLSCSPISGHRSVSWYQQTPGQGLQFLFEYFSETQRNKGNFPGRFSGRQFSNSRSEMNVSTLELGDSALYLCASSSRGQGAWNEQFFGPGTRLTVL.

Ten or more counts support this clonotype. This sequence joins TRBV7-2 and TRBJ2-3; 14 nucleotides match TRBD2. Germline V gene sequence: CDR1 SGHTA, CDR2 FQGNSA. V gave up 4 bases and J gave up 5 bases; unmatched junction bases: 8. CDR3 length: 17 amino acids. CDR3 coding DNA: TGTGCCAGCAGCTGGGGACTAGCGGGAGTCGTAGGAGATACGCAGTATTTT. Its translation is CASSWGLAGVVGDTQYF.

This clonotype came up a few times. V is TRBV4-3 and J is TRBJ1-2; D may be TRBD1 (5 bases). V shed 0 bases and J shed 2 bases, with 10 bases lying between them. There are 15 residues in the CDR3. Germline assignment: CDR1 LGHNA and CDR2 YSLEER. CDR3 protein: CASSQDKRGNYGYTF. CDR3 sequence (DNA): TGCGCCAGCAGCCAAGATAAAAGGGGAAACTATGGCTACACCTTC.

This clonotype was counted only a few times. The chain uses TRBV6-5 and TRBJ2-2, with 8 bases aligning to TRBD2. Germline V gene data show CDR1 as MNHEY and CDR2 as SVGAGI. Losses at the gene ends were 0 bases for V and 6 bases for J; bases not matched to a gene: 9. The CDR3 has 17 amino acids. CDR3 region: CASSYSTGTSIPGELFF. The DNA for the CDR3 is TGTGCCAGCAGTTACTCTACCGGGACTAGTATTCCCGGGGAGCTGTTTTTT.

The chain carries TRBV6-1 and TRBJ2-7; D gene ambiguous. There are 12 residues in the CDR3. Germline loops: CDR1 MNHNS, CDR2 SASEGT. Trimming cost V 9 bases and J 5 bases, with 14 bases left between them. CDR3 loop: CASHSVVHEQYF. The CDR3 DNA follows: TGTGCCAGTCACAGCGTTGTCCACGAGCAGTACTTC.

This clonotype has ten or more counts. The chain links TRBV5-5 to TRBJ1-1; D call uncertain. The CDR3 has 13 residues. V lost 1 base and J 1 base, leaving 5 bases between the germline ends. The germline V gene encodes CDR1 SGHKS and CDR2 YYEKEE (reference sequence). In DNA form, the CDR3 reads TGTGCCAGCAGCTTGTGGCAGAACACTGAAGCTTTCTTT. This sequence encodes CASSLWQNTEAFF.

The V gene is TRBV6-2 or TRBV6-3, the J gene TRBJ2-7; 9 nucleotides agree with TRBD1. In germline, CDR1 is MNHEY, CDR2 SVGEGT. This CDR3 region has 15 residues. V was clipped by 6 bases and J by 7 bases; unmatched bases: 13. The CDR3 region is CASRSGTGQKREQYF. In DNA form, the CDR3 reads TGTGCCAGCAGATCCGGGACAGGGCAAAAGAGGGAGCAGTACTTC.

This clonotype has more than one count but fewer than ten. V usage is TRBV20-1 and J usage is TRBJ2-7; D possibly uses TRBD1 or TRBD2 (5 bases each). The CDR3 is made up of 12 amino acids. V lost 6 bases, J lost 4 bases, and 13 bases lay in between. Germline CDR1 is DFQATT and CDR2 is SNEGSKA (reference sequence). The CDR3 DNA sequence: TGCAGTGCAACGGGACGGACTTACGAGCAGTACTTC. Protein sequence: CSATGRTYEQYF.

Here the CDR3 reads CASSLGQGWNQPQHF. Written as DNA, the CDR3 is TGTGCCAGCAGCTTGGGACAGGGGTGGAATCAGCCCCAGCATTTT. The V call is TRBV7-2, the J call TRBJ1-5, with TRBD1 matching 10 bases. The CDR3 totals 15 residues. J lost 4 bases, V lost 3 bases, and 3 bases had no gene match. The germline gives CDR1 SGHTA, CDR2 FQGNSA.